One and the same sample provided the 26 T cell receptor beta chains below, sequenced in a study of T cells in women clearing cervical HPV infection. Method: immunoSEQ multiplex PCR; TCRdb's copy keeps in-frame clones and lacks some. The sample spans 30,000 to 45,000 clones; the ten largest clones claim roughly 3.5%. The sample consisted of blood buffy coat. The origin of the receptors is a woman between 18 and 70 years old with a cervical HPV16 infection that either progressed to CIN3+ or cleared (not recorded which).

Incomplete CDR3 DNA: TGTGCCAGCGGGCCACCCTACGAG. This codes for CASGPPYE. The whole CDR3 is CASGPPYEQYF. The chain couples TRBV7-2 to TRBJ2-7; D not resolved. The read ends 3 residues before the CDR3 terminus; that terminus is restored from the germline J gene. V gave up 8 bases and J gave up 2 bases, with 7 bases separating them. The CDR3 runs 11 residues. CDR1 and CDR2 from the germline V gene are SGHTA and FQGNSA. Combining the CDR3 with reference TRBV7-2 and TRBJ2-7 gives the whole variable domain GAGVSQSPSNKVTEKGKDVELRCDPISGHTALYWYRQSLGQGLEFLIYFQGNSAPDKSGLPSDRFSAERTGGSVSTLTIQRTQQEDSAVYLCASGPPYEQYFGPGTRLTVT.

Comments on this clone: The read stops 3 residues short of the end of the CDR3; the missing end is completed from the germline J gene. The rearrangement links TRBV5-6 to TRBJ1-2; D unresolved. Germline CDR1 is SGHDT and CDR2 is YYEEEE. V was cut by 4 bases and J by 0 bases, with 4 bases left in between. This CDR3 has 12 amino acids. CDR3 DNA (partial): TGTGCCAGCAGCCCCTCTAACTATGGC. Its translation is CASSPSNYG. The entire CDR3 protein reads CASSPSNYGYTF.

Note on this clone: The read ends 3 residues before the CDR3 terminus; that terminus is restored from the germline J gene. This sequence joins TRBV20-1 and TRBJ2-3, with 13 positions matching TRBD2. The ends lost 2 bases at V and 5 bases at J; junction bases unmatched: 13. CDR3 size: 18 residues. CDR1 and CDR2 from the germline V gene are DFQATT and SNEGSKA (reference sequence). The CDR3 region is CSARPPGLAGRSGDTQYF. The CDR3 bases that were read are TGCAGTGCTAGACCCCCGGGACTAGCGGGACGATCGGGAGATACG.

Incomplete CDR3 DNA: TGTGCCAGCAGTGGGACAGGTTCTTTCGACGATACG. Translation gives CASSGTGSFDDT. The full CDR3 reads CASSGTGSFDDTQYF. The chain is built from TRBV6-4 and TRBJ2-3; 7 bases agree with TRBD1. The read ends 3 residues before the CDR3 terminus; that terminus is restored from the germline J gene. Germline trimming cut 4 bases from V and 6 bases from J; bases unmatched to any gene: 10. This CDR3 has 15 residues. The germline CDR1 and CDR2 sequences are MRHNA and SNTAGT.

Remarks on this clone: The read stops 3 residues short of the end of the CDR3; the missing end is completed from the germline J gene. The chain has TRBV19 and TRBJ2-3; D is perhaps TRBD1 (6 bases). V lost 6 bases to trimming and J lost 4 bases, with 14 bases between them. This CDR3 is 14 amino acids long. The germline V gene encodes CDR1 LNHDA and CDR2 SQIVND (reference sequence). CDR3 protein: CASRVTGNSDTQYF. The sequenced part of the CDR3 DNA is TGTGCCAGTAGGGTCACAGGGAACTCAGATACG.

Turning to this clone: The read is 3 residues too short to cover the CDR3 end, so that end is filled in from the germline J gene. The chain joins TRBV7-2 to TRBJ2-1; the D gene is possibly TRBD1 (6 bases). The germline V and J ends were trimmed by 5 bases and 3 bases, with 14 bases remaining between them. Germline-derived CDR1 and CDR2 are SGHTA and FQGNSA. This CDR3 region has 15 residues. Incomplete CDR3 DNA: TGTGCCAGCAGCCCCCCGGGACAAGACTACAATGAG. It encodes CASSPPGQDYNE. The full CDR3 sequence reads CASSPPGQDYNEQFF.

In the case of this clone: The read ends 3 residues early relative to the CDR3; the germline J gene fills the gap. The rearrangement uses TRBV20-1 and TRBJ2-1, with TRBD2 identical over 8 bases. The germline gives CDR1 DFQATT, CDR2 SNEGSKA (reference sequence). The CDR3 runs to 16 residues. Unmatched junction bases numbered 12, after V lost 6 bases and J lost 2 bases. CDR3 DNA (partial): TGCAGTGCCGGGGGAGTGTCGGGGGGGGCCTACAATGAG. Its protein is CSAGGVSGGAYNE. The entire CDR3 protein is CSAGGVSGGAYNEQFF.

The sequenced CDR3 bases are TGTGCCAGCAGCCCGGGACAGGAGAACAATGAG. Amino acids: CASSPGQENNE. The entire CDR3 sequence reads CASSPGQENNEQFF. The chain has TRBV6-4 and TRBJ2-1; 8 bases are a match to TRBD1. Read coverage stops 3 residues before the CDR3 terminus; the germline J gene supplies the remainder. Unmatched junction bases numbered 6, after V lost 6 bases and J lost 5 bases. CDR1 is MRHNA and CDR2 is SNTAGT in the germline V gene. The CDR3 length is 14 residues.

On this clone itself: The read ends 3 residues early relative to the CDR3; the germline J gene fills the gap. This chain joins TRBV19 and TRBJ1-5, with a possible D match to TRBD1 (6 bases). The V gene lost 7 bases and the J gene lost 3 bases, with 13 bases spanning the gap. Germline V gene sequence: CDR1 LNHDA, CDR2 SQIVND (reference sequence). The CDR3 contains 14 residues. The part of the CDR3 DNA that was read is TGTGCCAGTACGAAACAGGGAGACAATCAGCCC. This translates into CASTKQGDNQP. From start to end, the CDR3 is CASTKQGDNQPQHF.

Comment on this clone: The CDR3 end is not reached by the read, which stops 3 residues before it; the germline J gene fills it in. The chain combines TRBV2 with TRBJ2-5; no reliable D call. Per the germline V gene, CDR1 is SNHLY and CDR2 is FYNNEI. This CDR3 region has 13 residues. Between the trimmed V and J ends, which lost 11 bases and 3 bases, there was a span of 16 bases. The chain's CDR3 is CAAISRLKETQYF. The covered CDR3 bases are TGTGCCGCAATAAGCCGGTTAAAAGAGACC.

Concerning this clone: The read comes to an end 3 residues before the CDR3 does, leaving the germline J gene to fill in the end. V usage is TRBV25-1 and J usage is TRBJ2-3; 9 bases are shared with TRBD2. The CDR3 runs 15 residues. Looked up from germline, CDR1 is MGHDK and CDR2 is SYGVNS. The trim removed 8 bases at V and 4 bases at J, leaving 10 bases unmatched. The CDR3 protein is CASSVGTSNSDTQYF. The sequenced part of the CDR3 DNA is TGTGCCAGCTCAGTCGGGACTAGCAATTCAGATACG.

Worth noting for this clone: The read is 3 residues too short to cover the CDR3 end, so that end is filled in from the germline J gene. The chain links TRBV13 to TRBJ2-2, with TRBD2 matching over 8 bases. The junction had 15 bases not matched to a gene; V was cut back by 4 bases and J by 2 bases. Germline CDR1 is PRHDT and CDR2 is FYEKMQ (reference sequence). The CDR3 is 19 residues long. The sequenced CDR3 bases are TGTGCCAGCAGCTCGCACTTCGTTCGAGCGGGAGCAAACACCGGGGAG. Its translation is CASSSHFVRAGANTGE. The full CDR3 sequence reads CASSSHFVRAGANTGELFF.

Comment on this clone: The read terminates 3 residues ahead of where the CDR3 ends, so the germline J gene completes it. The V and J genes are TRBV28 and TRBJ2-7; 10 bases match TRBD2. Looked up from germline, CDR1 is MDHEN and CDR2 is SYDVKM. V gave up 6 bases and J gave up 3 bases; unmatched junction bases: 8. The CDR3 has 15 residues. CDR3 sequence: CASSLPGLAFYEQYF. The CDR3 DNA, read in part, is TGTGCCAGCAGCTTACCGGGACTAGCGTTCTACGAG.

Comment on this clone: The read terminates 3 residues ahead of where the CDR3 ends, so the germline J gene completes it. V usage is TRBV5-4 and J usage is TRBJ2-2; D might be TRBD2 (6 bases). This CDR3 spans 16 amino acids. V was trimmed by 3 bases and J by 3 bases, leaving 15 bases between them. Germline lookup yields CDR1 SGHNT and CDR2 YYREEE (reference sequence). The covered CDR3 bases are TGTGCCAGCAGCTCCGTGGGGGGAGTGGACACCGGGGAG. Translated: CASSSVGGVDTGE. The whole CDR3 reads CASSSVGGVDTGELFF.

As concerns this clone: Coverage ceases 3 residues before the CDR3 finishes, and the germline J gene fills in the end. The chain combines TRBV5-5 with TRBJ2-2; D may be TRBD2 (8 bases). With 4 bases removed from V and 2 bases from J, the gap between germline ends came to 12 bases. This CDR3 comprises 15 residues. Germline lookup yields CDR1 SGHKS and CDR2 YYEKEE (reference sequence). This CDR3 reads CASSREGANTGELFF. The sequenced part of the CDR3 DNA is TGTGCCAGCAGCCGGGAGGGGGCAAACACCGGGGAG. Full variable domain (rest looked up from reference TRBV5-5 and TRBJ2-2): DAGVTQSPTHLIKTRGQQVTLRCSPISGHKSVSWYQQVLGQGPQFIFQYYEKEERGRGNFPDRFSARQFPNYSSELNVNALLLGDSALYLCASSREGANTGELFFGEGSRLTVL.

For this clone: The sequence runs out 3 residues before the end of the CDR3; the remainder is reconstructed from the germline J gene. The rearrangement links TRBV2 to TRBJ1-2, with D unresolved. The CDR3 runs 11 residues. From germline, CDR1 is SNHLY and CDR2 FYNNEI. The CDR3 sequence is CASSGQRVYTF. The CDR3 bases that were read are TGTGCCAGCAGTGGGCAGCGGGTC.

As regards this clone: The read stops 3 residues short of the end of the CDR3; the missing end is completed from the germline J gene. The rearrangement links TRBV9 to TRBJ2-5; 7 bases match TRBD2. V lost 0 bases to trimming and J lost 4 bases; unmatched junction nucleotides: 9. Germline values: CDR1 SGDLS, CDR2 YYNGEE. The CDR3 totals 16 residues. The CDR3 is CASSVDGTTRGETQYF. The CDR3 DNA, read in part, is TGTGCCAGCAGCGTAGACGGGACTACCCGGGGAGAGACC.

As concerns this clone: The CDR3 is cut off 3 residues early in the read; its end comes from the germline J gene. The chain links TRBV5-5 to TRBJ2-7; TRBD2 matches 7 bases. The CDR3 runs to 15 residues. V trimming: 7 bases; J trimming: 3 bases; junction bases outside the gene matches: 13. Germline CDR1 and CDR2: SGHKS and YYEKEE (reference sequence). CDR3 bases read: TGTGCCAGCCACAACGGGGGGACGGGCCTCTACGAG. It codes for CASHNGGTGLYE. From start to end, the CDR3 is CASHNGGTGLYEQYF. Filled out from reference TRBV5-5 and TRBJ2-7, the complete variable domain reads DAGVTQSPTHLIKTRGQQVTLRCSPISGHKSVSWYQQVLGQGPQFIFQYYEKEERGRGNFPDRFSARQFPNYSSELNVNALLLGDSALYLCASHNGGTGLYEQYFGPGTRLTVT.

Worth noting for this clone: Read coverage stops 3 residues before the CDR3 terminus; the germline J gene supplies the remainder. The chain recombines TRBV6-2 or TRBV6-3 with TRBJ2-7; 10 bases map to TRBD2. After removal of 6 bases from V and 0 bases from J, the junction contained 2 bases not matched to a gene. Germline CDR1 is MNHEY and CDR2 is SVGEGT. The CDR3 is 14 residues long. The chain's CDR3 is CASRASGSSYEQYF. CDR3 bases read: TGTGCCAGCAGAGCTAGCGGGAGCTCCTACGAG.

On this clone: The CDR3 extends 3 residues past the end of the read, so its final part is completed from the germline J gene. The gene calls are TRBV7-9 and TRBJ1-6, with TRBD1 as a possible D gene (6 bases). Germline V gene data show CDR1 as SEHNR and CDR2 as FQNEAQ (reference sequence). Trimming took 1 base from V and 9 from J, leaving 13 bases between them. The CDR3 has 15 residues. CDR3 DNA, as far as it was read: TGTGCCAGCAGCTTAGTCGTACAGGGTTTTTCACCC. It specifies CASSLVVQGFSP. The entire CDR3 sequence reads CASSLVVQGFSPLHF.

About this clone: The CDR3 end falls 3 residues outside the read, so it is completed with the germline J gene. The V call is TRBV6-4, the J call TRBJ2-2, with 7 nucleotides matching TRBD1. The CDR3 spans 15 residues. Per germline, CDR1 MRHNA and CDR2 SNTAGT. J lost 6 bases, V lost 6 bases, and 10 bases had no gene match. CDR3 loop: CASSTTGIPAGELFF. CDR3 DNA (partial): TGTGCCAGCAGCACGACAGGGATCCCCGCCGGGGAG.

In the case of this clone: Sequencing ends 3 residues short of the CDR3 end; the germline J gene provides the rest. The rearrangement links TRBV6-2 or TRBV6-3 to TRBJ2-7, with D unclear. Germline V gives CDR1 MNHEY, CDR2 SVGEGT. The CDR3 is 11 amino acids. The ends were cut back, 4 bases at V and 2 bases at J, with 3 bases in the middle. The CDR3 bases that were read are TGTGCCAGCAGTTCTACCTACGAG. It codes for CASSSTYE. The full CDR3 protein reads CASSSTYEQYF.

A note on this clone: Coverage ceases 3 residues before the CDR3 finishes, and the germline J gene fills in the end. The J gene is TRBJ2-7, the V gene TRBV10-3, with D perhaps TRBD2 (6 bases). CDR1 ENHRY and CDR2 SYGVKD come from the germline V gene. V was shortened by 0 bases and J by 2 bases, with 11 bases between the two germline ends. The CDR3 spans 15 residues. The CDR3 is CAISESLARTYEQYF. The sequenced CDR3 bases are TGTGCCATCAGTGAGTCGCTAGCGCGTACCTACGAG.

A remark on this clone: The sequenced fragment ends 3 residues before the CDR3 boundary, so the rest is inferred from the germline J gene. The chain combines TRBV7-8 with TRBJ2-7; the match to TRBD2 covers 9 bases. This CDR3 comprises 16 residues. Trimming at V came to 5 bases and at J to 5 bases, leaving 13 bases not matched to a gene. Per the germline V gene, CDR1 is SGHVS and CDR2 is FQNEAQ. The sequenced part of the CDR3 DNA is TGTGCCAGCAGCCCGGGGGGGTTAGCGGGAGCCCACGAG. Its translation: CASSPGGLAGAHE. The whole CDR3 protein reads CASSPGGLAGAHEQYF. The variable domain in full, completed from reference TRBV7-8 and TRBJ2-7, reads GAGVSQSPRYKVAKRGQDVALRCDPISGHVSLFWYQQALGQGPEFLTYFQNEAQLDKSGLPSDRFFAERPEGSVSTLKIQRTQQEDSAVYLCASSPGGLAGAHEQYFGPGTRLTVT.

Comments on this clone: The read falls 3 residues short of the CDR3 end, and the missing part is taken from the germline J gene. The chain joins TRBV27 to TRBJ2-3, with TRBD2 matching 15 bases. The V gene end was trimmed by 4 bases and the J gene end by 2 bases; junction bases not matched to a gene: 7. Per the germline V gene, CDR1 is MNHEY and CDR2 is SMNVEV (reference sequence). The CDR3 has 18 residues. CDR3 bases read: TGTGCCAGCAGTTCCCTAGGACTAGCGGGAGGGTACACAGATACG. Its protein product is CASSSLGLAGGYTDT. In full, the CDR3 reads CASSSLGLAGGYTDTQYF.

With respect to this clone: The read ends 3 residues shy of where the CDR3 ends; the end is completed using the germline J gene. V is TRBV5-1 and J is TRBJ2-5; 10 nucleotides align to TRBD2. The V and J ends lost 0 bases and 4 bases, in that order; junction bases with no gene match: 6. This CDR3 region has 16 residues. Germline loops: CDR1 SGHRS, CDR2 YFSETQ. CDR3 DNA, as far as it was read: TGCGCCAGCAGCTTGGTGGCTAGCGGGGGTCTAGAGACC. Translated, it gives CASSLVASGGLET. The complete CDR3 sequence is CASSLVASGGLETQYF.